These 27 T cell receptor beta chains share one sample of origin, sequenced in a study of human T cells and chemical hapten exposure. Regarding time point: patch test 3, about 24 weeks after DPC sensitization. Treatment specified: therapeutic diphenylcyclopropenone sensitization with weekly scalp DPC. TCRdb redid the calling of the RACE reads with MiXCR, one entry per CDR3 protein. The repertoire holds about 82,000 distinct CDR3 sequences, with roughly 13% as singletons. Source: whole blood, taken in connection with sensitization to the hapten diphenylcyclopropenone (DPC). These receptor sequences come from a woman aged 45-65 years with alopecia areata. Some clones in this sample may be carry-over from other donors' samples.

This clonotype was picked up many times. Written as DNA, the CDR3 is TGTGCCAGCAGTACTCCCCTACTAGCGGCAAATTACGAGCAGTACTTC. It specifies CASSTPLLAANYEQYF. The V call is TRBV28, the J call TRBJ2-7; 8 bases fit TRBD2. Germline V gene sequence: CDR1 MDHEN, CDR2 SYDVKM. V lost 5 bases, J lost 4 bases, and 13 bases stayed unmatched. The CDR3 spans 16 residues.

This chain uses TRBV5-1 with TRBJ1-1; D unclear. This CDR3 region has 14 residues. Germline loops: CDR1 SGHRS, CDR2 YFSETQ. V was shortened by 5 bases and J by 2 bases, with 13 bases between the two germline ends. The CDR3 DNA sequence: TGCGCCAGCAGGGTTAATAACGCCAACACTGAAGCTTTCTTT. Amino acids: CASRVNNANTEAFF.

The V call is TRBV30, the J call TRBJ1-2; TRBD1 matches 9 bases. The CDR3 length is 12 residues. Germline V gene data show CDR1 as GTSNPN and CDR2 as SVGIG (reference sequence). V lost 7 bases to trimming and J lost 7 bases; unmatched junction nucleotides: 7. CDR3 nucleotide sequence: TGTGCCTATCCAGGACAGGGGATTGGCTACACCTTC. Protein product: CAYPGQGIGYTF.

The V gene is TRBV11-2, the J gene TRBJ2-1; D uncertain. CDR3 length: 17 residues. V lost 1 base and J 3 bases, leaving 16 bases between the germline ends. Germline CDR1 is SGHAT and CDR2 is FQNNGV. CDR3 sequence (DNA): TGTGCCAGCAGCTTAGTATTCCCCCCACTACGCTACAATGAGCAGTTCTTC. Protein: CASSLVFPPLRYNEQFF.

J is TRBJ1-3 and V is TRBV3-1, with TRBD1 identical over 7 bases. Germline V gives CDR1 LGHDT, CDR2 YNNKEL (reference sequence). The J segment lost 3 bases and the V segment lost 6 bases, leaving 8 bases of the junction unmatched. This CDR3 has 15 residues. The CDR3 sequence: CASRETGTVGNTIYF. CDR3 in DNA: TGTGCCAGCAGAGAAACCGGGACAGTTGGAAACACCATATATTTT. The full variable domain, rest sourced from reference TRBV3-1 and TRBJ1-3, is DTAVSQTPKYLVTQMGNDKSIKCEQNLGHDTMYWYKQDSKKFLKIMFSYNNKELIINETVPNRFSPKSPDKAHLNLHINSLELGDSAVYFCASRETGTVGNTIYFGEGSWLTVV.

The rearrangement uses TRBV6-6 and TRBJ2-7, with a tentative D call TRBD2 (6 bases). V lost 2 bases and J 3 bases, leaving 20 bases between the germline ends. Germline values: CDR1 MNHNY, CDR2 SVGAGI (reference sequence). This CDR3 is built from 17 residues. Here the CDR3 DNA reads TGTGCCAGCAGTTACGGGCTAGCGCAAGTCTTTTTCTACGAGCAGTACTTC. Protein product: CASSYGLAQVFFYEQYF.

The V and J genes are TRBV20-1 and TRBJ1-5, with a possible D match to TRBD1 (6 bases). The germline V gene encodes CDR1 DFQATT and CDR2 SNEGSKA (reference sequence). The CDR3 is made up of 13 amino acids. Between the trimmed V and J ends, which lost 1 base and 6 bases, there was a span of 10 bases. The CDR3 nucleotides are TGCAGTGCTAGAGGGGGGGCCAGTCAGCCCCAGCATTTT. It yields the protein CSARGGASQPQHF.

This clonotype came up a few times. The chain recombines TRBV6-2 or TRBV6-3 with TRBJ1-1; D may be TRBD1 (6 bases). The CDR3 has 13 residues. Germline lookup yields CDR1 MNHEY and CDR2 SVGEGT. V was cut by 0 bases and J by 6 bases, with 8 bases left in between. CDR3 DNA: TGTGCCAGCAGTTACTCGGACAGCGCTGAAGCTTTCTTT. Amino acids: CASSYSDSAEAFF.

The chain has TRBV6-1 and TRBJ2-7; 10 bases are a match to TRBD2. The CDR3 extends over 14 amino acids. J was trimmed by 3 bases and V by 2 bases; bases with no gene match: 1. The V gene's germline CDR1 is MNHNS and CDR2 SASEGT. The CDR3 reads CASSETSGDYEQYF. The CDR3 DNA follows: TGTGCCAGCAGTGAAACTAGCGGGGACTACGAGCAGTACTTC.

This clonotype was observed a few times. V is TRBV6-4 and J is TRBJ1-5; D not certain. CDR1 is MRHNA and CDR2 is SNTAGT in the germline V gene. The CDR3 extends over 10 amino acids. V lost 3 bases to trimming and J lost 7 bases, with 1 base between them. In DNA, the CDR3 is TGTGCCAGCAGTGAGCAGCCCCAGCATTTT. Translating gives CASSEQPQHF.

In its sample, this clonotype was seen many times. The rearrangement uses TRBV12-3 or TRBV12-4 and TRBJ2-1; 11 nucleotides agree with TRBD1. The CDR3 totals 17 residues. V shed 6 bases and J 8 bases; nucleotides not matched to a gene: 15. CDR3 nucleotide sequence: TGTGCCAGCAGCCCCGGCACCGGGACAGGGGGAGGCGATGAGCAGTTCTTC. This codes for CASSPGTGTGGGDEQFF.

The chain is built from TRBV15 and TRBJ2-7; TRBD1 matches 7 bases. The CDR3 sequence is 15 residues long. Looked up from germline, CDR1 is LNHNV and CDR2 is YYDKDF (reference sequence). The ends lost 5 bases at V and 2 bases at J; junction bases unmatched: 9. The CDR3 loop reads CATSPGDSDTYEQYF. The CDR3, as DNA: TGTGCCACCAGCCCCGGGGACAGTGATACCTACGAGCAGTACTTC.

The rearrangement uses TRBV5-6 and TRBJ1-1, with a tentative D call TRBD1 (6 bases). Per the germline V gene, CDR1 is SGHDT and CDR2 is YYEEEE. The CDR3 loop spans 13 amino acids. V lost 4 bases to trimming and J lost 1 base, with 8 bases between them. CDR3 loop: CASSQQGNTEAFF. DNA of the CDR3: TGTGCCAGCAGCCAACAGGGGAACACTGAAGCTTTCTTT.

This clonotype occurred a few times. J is TRBJ2-7 and V is TRBV20-1; 9 nucleotides line up with TRBD1. Germline assignment: CDR1 DFQATT and CDR2 SNEGSKA (reference sequence). The CDR3 sequence is 14 residues long. J gave up 3 bases and V 4 bases, and 7 bases lay outside the gene matches. The CDR3 sequence is CSATIGTGNYEQYF. CDR3 DNA: TGCAGTGCTACCATTGGGACAGGGAACTACGAGCAGTACTTC.

There are a few counts of this clonotype. The CDR3 sequence is CASSPLHGRGPQETQYF. In DNA, the CDR3 is TGTGCCAGCAGTCCCTTACATGGGAGGGGACCCCAAGAGACCCAGTACTTC. This chain connects TRBV2 to TRBJ2-5, with 7 bases matching TRBD2. CDR3 size: 17 residues. V dropped 5 bases and J dropped 1; count of bases not matched to a gene: 13. Per the germline V gene, CDR1 is SNHLY and CDR2 is FYNNEI. The full variable domain, with the rest looked up from reference TRBV2 and TRBJ2-5, is EPEVTQTPSHQVTQMGQEVILRCVPISNHLYFYWYRQILGQKVEFLVSFYNNEISEKSEIFDDQFSVERPDGSNFTLKIRSTKLEDSAMYFCASSPLHGRGPQETQYFGPGTRLLVL.

This clonotype was seen at least ten times. The chain is built from TRBV12-3 or TRBV12-4 and TRBJ1-4; possibly TRBD1 for D (5 bases). The CDR3 covers 17 residues. V was clipped by 5 bases and J by 0 bases, with 16 bases between them. The CDR3 loop is CASSRGHPFATNEKLFF. In DNA, the CDR3 is TGTGCCAGCAGTCGAGGACATCCTTTTGCAACTAATGAAAAACTGTTTTTT.

The chain recombines TRBV29-1 with TRBJ2-7, with 7 bases aligning to TRBD1. Losses at the gene ends were 8 bases for V and 3 bases for J; bases not matched to a gene: 7. Germline CDR1 and CDR2: SQVTM and ANQGSEA. The CDR3 runs to 12 residues. CDR3 sequence (DNA): TGCAGCTACCGGGACAGTTACTACGAGCAGTACTTC. This translates into CSYRDSYYEQYF.

The chain uses TRBV20-1 and TRBJ1-1; D unresolved. V lost 3 bases, J lost 0 bases, and 5 bases lay in between. There are 12 residues in the CDR3. From germline, CDR1 is DFQATT and CDR2 SNEGSKA (reference sequence). The CDR3 DNA reads as TGCAGTGCTAGCGGGGTGAACACTGAAGCTTTCTTT. It translates to CSASGVNTEAFF.

This clonotype showed up many times. The J gene is TRBJ2-1, the V gene TRBV15; 7 bases are shared with TRBD1. The germline CDR1 and CDR2 sequences are LNHNV and YYDKDF (reference sequence). With 3 bases clipped from V and 9 bases from J, the junction kept 2 bases outside the gene matches. This CDR3 contains 12 residues. DNA for the CDR3: TGTGCCACCAGCAGGCCAGGGGGTGAGCAGTTCTTC. Translating gives CATSRPGGEQFF.

This clonotype has only a few counts. V is TRBV9 and J is TRBJ2-7, with a weak D call TRBD1 (5 bases). The V end was cut by 0 bases, the J end by 6 bases, with 10 bases between. CDR3 length: 13 residues. CDR1 SGDLS and CDR2 YYNGEE come from the germline V gene. CDR3 in amino acids: CASSVDQGSEQYF. The CDR3, as DNA: TGTGCCAGCAGCGTAGATCAGGGTTCCGAGCAGTACTTC.

This clonotype was detected only a few times. The chain recombines TRBV12-3 or TRBV12-4 with TRBJ1-1, with 8 bases identical to TRBD1. The V segment lost 1 base and the J segment 4 bases; nucleotides outside the gene matches: 8. CDR3 length: 16 residues. CDR3 sequence reads: CASSLGHFTGGTEAFF. The CDR3 nucleotides read TGTGCCAGCAGTTTAGGACACTTCACAGGGGGCACTGAAGCTTTCTTT.

Many counts were recorded for this clonotype. The CDR3 spells CASSLLAPSYEQYF. CDR3 nucleotide sequence: TGTGCCAGCAGCTTGTTGGCACCCTCCTACGAGCAGTACTTC. This rearrangement joins TRBV5-5 to TRBJ2-7, with D unclear. V was clipped by 1 base and J by 0 bases, with 8 bases between them. Looked up from germline, CDR1 is SGHKS and CDR2 is YYEKEE (reference sequence). This CDR3 region has 14 residues.

This chain connects TRBV14 to TRBJ2-2; TRBD1 might be the D (6 bases). Germline-derived CDR1 and CDR2 are SGHDN and FVKESK. The CDR3 has 14 residues. The V and J ends lost 4 bases and 7 bases respectively, with 13 bases between them. The CDR3 region is CASSRGRGIGELFF. CDR3 DNA: TGTGCCAGCAGCCGTGGCAGGGGTATCGGGGAGCTGTTTTTT.

This clonotype was observed at least ten times. As DNA, the CDR3 is TGCAGTGCTAGAGCTGGCTCCTACAATGAGCAGTTCTTC. Protein product: CSARAGSYNEQFF. The chain has TRBV20-1 and TRBJ2-1; D gene ambiguous. This CDR3 contains 13 residues. Germline CDR1 DFQATT, CDR2 SNEGSKA (reference sequence). The V gene lost 1 base and the J gene lost 0 bases, with 4 bases spanning the gap.

Many counts were recorded for this clonotype. This chain connects TRBV11-2 to TRBJ1-2; D is unresolved. The CDR3 extends over 12 amino acids. V was clipped by 6 bases and J by 5 bases, with 10 bases between them. Germline V lookup: CDR1 SGHAT, CDR2 FQNNGV. This CDR3 reads CASRQVPYGYTF. In DNA form, the CDR3 reads TGTGCCAGCAGGCAGGTTCCTTATGGCTACACCTTC.

This clonotype was found a few times. The J gene is TRBJ2-5, the V gene TRBV7-9, with 8 nucleotides matching TRBD2. Germline trimming cut 6 bases from V and 2 bases from J; bases unmatched to any gene: 17. CDR1 is SEHNR and CDR2 is FQNEAQ in the germline V gene (reference sequence). The CDR3 consists of 18 residues. DNA of the CDR3: TGTGCCAGCAGTCCCCCCCGGGAACTAGCGGCAAAACAAGAGACCCAGTACTTC. Translation gives CASSPPRELAAKQETQYF.

This clonotype was seen many times. The chain uses TRBV2 and TRBJ2-6; the D call may be TRBD1 or TRBD2 (5 bases each). This CDR3 spans 17 amino acids. Looked up from germline, CDR1 is SNHLY and CDR2 is FYNNEI. V gave up 6 bases and J gave up 0 bases, with 15 bases separating them. The CDR3 protein is CASRKRDGRSGANVLTF. CDR3 nucleotides: TGTGCCAGCAGGAAACGGGACGGACGCTCTGGGGCCAACGTCCTGACTTTC.